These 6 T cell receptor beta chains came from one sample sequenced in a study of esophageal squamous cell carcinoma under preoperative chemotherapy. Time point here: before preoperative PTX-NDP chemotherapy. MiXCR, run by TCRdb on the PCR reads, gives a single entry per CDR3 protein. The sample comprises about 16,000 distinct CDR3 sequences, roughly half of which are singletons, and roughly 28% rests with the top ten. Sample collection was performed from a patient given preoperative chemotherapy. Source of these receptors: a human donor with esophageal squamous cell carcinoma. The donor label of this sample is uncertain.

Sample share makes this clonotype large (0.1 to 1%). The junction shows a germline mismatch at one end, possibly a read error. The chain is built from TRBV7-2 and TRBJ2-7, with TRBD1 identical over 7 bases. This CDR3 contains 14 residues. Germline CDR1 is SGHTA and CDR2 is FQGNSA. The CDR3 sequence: CASSSRQGSHEQYF. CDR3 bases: TGTGCCAGCAGCAGTAGACAGGGCTCCCACGAGCAGTACTTC.

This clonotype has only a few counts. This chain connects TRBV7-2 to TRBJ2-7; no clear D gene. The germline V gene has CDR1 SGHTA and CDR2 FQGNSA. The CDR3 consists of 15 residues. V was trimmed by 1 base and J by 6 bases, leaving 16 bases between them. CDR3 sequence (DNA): TGTGCCAGCAGCTTAGAGGGTCTAGTAGGGCGCGAGCAGTACTTC. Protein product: CASSLEGLVGREQYF. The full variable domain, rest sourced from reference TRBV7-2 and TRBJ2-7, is GAGVSQSPSNKVTEKGKDVELRCDPISGHTALYWYRQSLGQGLEFLIYFQGNSAPDKSGLPSDRFSAERTGGSVSTLTIQRTQQEDSAVYLCASSLEGLVGREQYFGPGTRLTVT.

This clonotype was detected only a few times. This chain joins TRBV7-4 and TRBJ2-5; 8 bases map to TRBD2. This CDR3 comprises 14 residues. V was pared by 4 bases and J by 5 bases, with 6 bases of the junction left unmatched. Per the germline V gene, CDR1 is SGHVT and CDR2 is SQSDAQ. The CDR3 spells CASSSRREDETQYF. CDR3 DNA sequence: TGTGCCAGCAGCTCCCGGCGGGAGGACGAGACCCAGTACTTC.

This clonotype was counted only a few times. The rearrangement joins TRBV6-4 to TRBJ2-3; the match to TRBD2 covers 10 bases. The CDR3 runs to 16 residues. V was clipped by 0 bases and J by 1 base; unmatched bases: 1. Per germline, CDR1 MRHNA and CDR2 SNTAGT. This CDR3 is CASSDSGTSGTDTQYF. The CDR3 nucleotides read TGTGCCAGCAGTGACTCCGGGACTAGCGGCACAGATACGCAGTATTTT.

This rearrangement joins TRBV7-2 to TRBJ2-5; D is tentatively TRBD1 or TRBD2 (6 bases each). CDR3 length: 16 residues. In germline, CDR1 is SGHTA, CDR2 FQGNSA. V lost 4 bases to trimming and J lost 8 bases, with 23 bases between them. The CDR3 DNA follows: TGTGCCAGCAGCTGGGGGGCGGGCCATAACCAAAACACCCAGTACTTC. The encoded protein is CASSWGAGHNQNTQYF.

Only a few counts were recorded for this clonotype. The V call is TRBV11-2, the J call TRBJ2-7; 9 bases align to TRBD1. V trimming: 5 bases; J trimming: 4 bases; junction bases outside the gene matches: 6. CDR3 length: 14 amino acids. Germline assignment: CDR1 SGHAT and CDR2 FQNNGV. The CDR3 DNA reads TGTGCCAGCAGCGCCGGGACAGGGTATTACGAGCAGTACTTC. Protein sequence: CASSAGTGYYEQYF.